What follows are 7 T cell receptor beta chains derived from one specimen sequenced in a study of shared clonotypes between healthy human individuals. The data were produced by immunoSEQ multiplex PCR, yet TCRdb's version contains in-frame clones alone and is incomplete. The sample has about 680,000 clones, 92% seen once. Terminally differentiated effector memory CD45RA+ cells were left out of the naive CD8 fraction, which was CD45RO-negative and positively selected for CCR7. The sequenced sample consisted of naive CD8+ T cells sorted from blood. All receptors come from a man aged 25-40 years in good health.

The genes are TRBV28 and TRBJ2-7; either TRBD1 or TRBD2 may fit D (5 bases each). The CDR3 has 13 residues. Germline CDR1 and CDR2: MDHEN and SYDVKM. Trimming left V 5 bases short and J 3 bases short, with 11 bases between. The CDR3 here is CASSPGRGYEQYF. DNA of the CDR3: TGTGCCAGCAGTCCGGGACGGGGCTACGAGCAGTACTTC.

CDR3 coding DNA: TGTGCCAGCAGTCCCCCCCAGGGGTCGTCAGGAGAGACCCAGTACTTC. Its protein product is CASSPPQGSSGETQYF. The V call is TRBV28, the J call TRBJ2-5, with D perhaps matching TRBD1 (6 bases). Trimming pared 5 bases from V and 4 bases from J, leaving 20 bases between. Germline V gives CDR1 MDHEN, CDR2 SYDVKM. The CDR3 is 16 amino acids.

This clone was seen a single time. This chain links TRBV19 with TRBJ2-7; possible D gene TRBD2, 5 bases. The CDR3 has 16 amino acids. The germline V gene encodes CDR1 LNHDA and CDR2 SQIVND (reference sequence). With 3 bases removed from V and 0 bases from J, the gap between germline ends came to 15 bases. CDR3 nucleotide sequence: TGTGCCAGTAGTATGAGATGGACTGTTAGCTCCTACGAGCAGTACTTC. This codes for CASSMRWTVSSYEQYF.

V gene TRBV19 combines with J gene TRBJ2-1; 7 bases fit TRBD2. CDR3 length: 14 residues. V shed 3 bases and J 5 bases; nucleotides not matched to a gene: 4. The germline CDR1 and CDR2 sequences are LNHDA and SQIVND (reference sequence). The CDR3 spells CASSINAGDNEQFF. In DNA form, the CDR3 reads TGTGCCAGTAGTATTAATGCGGGAGACAATGAGCAGTTCTTC. The full variable domain, with the rest looked up from reference TRBV19 and TRBJ2-1, is DGGITQSPKYLFRKEGQNVTLSCEQNLNHDAMYWYRQDPGQGLRLIYYSQIVNDFQKGDIAEGYSVSREKKESFPLTVTSAQKNPTAFYLCASSINAGDNEQFFGPGTRLTVL.

The CDR3 reads CASSQVMGQLNNEQFF. The CDR3 DNA is TGCGCCAGCAGCCAAGTGATGGGACAGCTGAATAATGAGCAGTTCTTC. The chain recombines TRBV4-1 with TRBJ2-1; TRBD1 matches 7 bases. There are 16 residues in the CDR3. The V and J ends lost 1 base and 7 bases, in that order; junction bases with no gene match: 10. Germline loops: CDR1 MGHRA, CDR2 YSYEKL.

V is TRBV27 and J is TRBJ2-5; 7 positions agree with TRBD1. This CDR3 spans 15 amino acids. The J segment lost 5 bases and the V segment lost 0 bases, leaving 6 bases of the junction unmatched. The germline V gene encodes CDR1 MNHEY and CDR2 SMNVEV (reference sequence). CDR3 in amino acids: CASSLSEGQRETQYF. DNA for the CDR3: TGTGCCAGCAGTTTATCAGAGGGACAGCGGGAGACCCAGTACTTC.

The chain links TRBV6-5 to TRBJ2-7; tentatively, D is TRBD1 or TRBD2 (6 bases each). The CDR3 is made up of 16 amino acids. V lost 0 bases to trimming and J lost 4 bases, with 16 bases between them. From germline, CDR1 is MNHEY and CDR2 SVGAGI. CDR3 coding DNA: TGTGCCAGCAGTTACTCGTTCGGGGGCACGGGGTACGAGCAGTACTTC. This translates into CASSYSFGGTGYEQYF.